What follows describes a single TCR beta chain. Its binding antigen is unknown. Base-call qualities are not available, and no considerably larger clone is one nucleotide away. V trim: 5 bases; J trim: 0 bases; unmatched bases: 12. The CDR3 covers 18 residues, taking in both the cysteine and the phenylalanine. Only the CDR3 DNA stays, 54 bases, in frame from base 1. CDR1 and CDR2, per the germline V gene (reference sequence), are MNHEY and SMNVEV. The sample originates from a study of cytomegalovirus exposure and HLA in healthy donors (dated by TCRdb to about 2017). A note on the overall study: A later analysis indicated that the 95 to 150 validation repertoires were generated on the platform also employed for the 670 or so repertoires of the first cohort. The study was designed to test whether signatures of past pathogen exposure could be identified by cataloging public T cell receptors. In addition to the first cohort of several hundred subjects, a separate validation cohort of 130 or so different subjects was used. The study combined high-throughput TCR immunosequencing, statistical association of individual TCRs with disease status, and machine learning to predict cytomegalovirus infection status.

The donors belonged to the validation cohort of about 120 subjects, which was separate from the approximately 700-subject first cohort. Libraries were constructed by the immunoSEQ multiplex PCR assay. In the source study's methods: A statistical classification framework was built to diagnose cytomegalovirus status from the catalog of TCR beta chain sequences. TCRdb stores this immuneACCESS table with in-frame sequences only. Part of the clones is absent; in the studies checked, under half of the shortfall reflects unresolved V genes, and no reason is known for the rest. V and J calls plus clone size are reproduced from that table; the DNA served to infer D and trimming. The table for this sample lists 200,000 to 250,000 clones; around 86% of them were counted only once. Together, the top ten hold about 2% of the sample. The investigation overall reported the following: Cytomegalovirus status was reported to be diagnosed by the classifier with high specificity and sensitivity in both the original and validation cohorts. The authors suggested that the approach could potentially be extended to other disease states and immunological phenotypes. A total of 150 to 200 TCR beta chains were listed by the study as associated with cytomegalovirus. In vitro tests confirmed that a few of the cytomegalovirus-associated TCR beta chains recognize cytomegalovirus antigens. A later analysis found that TCRs clustered in the first cohort also tended to co-occur in the 120 or so validation repertoires, with approximately 93% of cluster scores above 0. While some public TCRs were present in many individuals, most TCR sequences turned up only very rarely across donors. A later analysis had no HLA typing for the validation cohort, so co-occurrence there was scored across all 110 or so repertoires.

Sequencing was performed on PBMCs. The chain is encoded by TRBV27 joined to TRBJ2-3; 9 bases in between match TRBD1. This receptor was taken from a woman younger than 30 in good health and CMV-seropositive. CDR3 protein: CASSPGTGLLFSTDTQYF. The DNA reads TGTGCCAGCAGTCCTGGGACAGGGCTCCTTTTTAGCACAGATACGCAGTATTTT.